The 30 T cell receptor beta chains below all came from one sample that was sequenced in a study of control samples from healthy donors and cancer patients. Clones were sequenced by immunoSEQ multiplex PCR, and TCRdb holds only the in-frame ones, with some missing. The sample records roughly 190,000 clones, about 91% being singletons. The source material was blood. These receptors originate from a man aged 30 to 39 in good health.

This chain links TRBV4-1 with TRBJ1-1; no clear D. V was pared by 2 bases and J by 0 bases, with 10 bases between. This CDR3 comprises 15 residues. Looked up from germline, CDR1 is MGHRA and CDR2 is YSYEKL. CDR3 nucleotides: TGCGCCAGCAGCCAACCGAATTCCATGAACACTGAAGCTTTCTTT. It codes for CASSQPNSMNTEAFF.

The chain uses TRBV27 and TRBJ1-2; possibly TRBD1 for D (5 bases). Germline CDR1 and CDR2: MNHEY and SMNVEV (reference sequence). The CDR3 is 14 residues long. The V end lost 6 bases, the J end lost 7 bases, and 18 bases lay between the germline ends. The CDR3 is CASSPQGRAIGYTF. The CDR3 region has the DNA TGTGCCAGCAGCCCTCAGGGTAGGGCTATTGGCTACACCTTC.

V and J are TRBV2 and TRBJ1-6, with TRBD1 matching over 7 bases. CDR3 length: 14 amino acids. The ends lost 6 bases at V and 8 bases at J; junction bases unmatched: 7. Germline lookup yields CDR1 SNHLY and CDR2 FYNNEI. The CDR3 DNA sequence: TGTGCCAGCAGGGTACAGGGGTCGGATTCACCCCTCCACTTT. It translates to CASRVQGSDSPLHF.

This chain joins TRBV3-1 (or the pseudogene TRBV3-2) and TRBJ1-2; maybe TRBD1 (6 bases). Trimming took 6 bases from V and 3 from J, leaving 14 bases between them. Germline values: CDR1 LGHDT, CDR2 YNNKEL (reference sequence). The CDR3 has 14 residues. The CDR3 DNA reads TGTGCCAGCAGTCAGCGGGACACAGACTATGGCTACACCTTC. Translating gives CASSQRDTDYGYTF.

The rearrangement uses TRBV10-3 and TRBJ2-1; perhaps TRBD2 as D (5 bases). The CDR3 has 13 amino acids. Looked up from germline, CDR1 is ENHRY and CDR2 is SYGVKD. Deletions cut 8 bases from V and 5 bases from J, with 13 bases between. The CDR3 DNA sequence: TGTGCCATCGGTGTAGGGCGGGACAATGAGCAGTTCTTC. Protein sequence: CAIGVGRDNEQFF.

This chain links TRBV7-9 with TRBJ1-1, with 9 bases that match TRBD1. The CDR3 consists of 17 residues. V was pared by 5 bases and J by 0 bases, with 10 bases of the junction left unmatched. Germline CDR1 and CDR2: SEHNR and FQNEAQ (reference sequence). CDR3 amino acids: CASSALWTGVMNTEAFF. CDR3 nucleotides: TGTGCCAGCAGCGCCCTTTGGACAGGGGTGATGAACACTGAAGCTTTCTTT.

This clone was recorded many times. The chain combines TRBV29-1 with TRBJ1-1; D is undetermined. The germline V and J ends were trimmed by 5 bases and 7 bases, with 8 bases remaining between them. CDR1 is SQVTM, CDR2 ANQGSEA, per germline. This CDR3 comprises 10 residues. The CDR3 DNA follows: TGCAGCGTTAGGCAGCTTGAAGCTTTCTTT. It translates to CSVRQLEAFF.

The chain employs TRBV5-4 and TRBJ2-3, with 7 bases that match TRBD2. The J segment lost 0 bases and the V segment lost 0 bases, leaving 7 bases of the junction unmatched. CDR1 and CDR2 from the germline V gene are SGHNT and YYREEE (reference sequence). The CDR3 loop spans 17 amino acids. The chain's CDR3 is CASSLAGLAASTDTQYF. CDR3 sequence (DNA): TGTGCCAGCAGCTTGGCTGGGCTAGCGGCAAGCACAGATACGCAGTATTTT.

This chain connects TRBV6-5 to TRBJ2-7; D is ambiguous. The CDR3 covers 14 residues. The germline CDR1 and CDR2 sequences are MNHEY and SVGAGI. Deletions cut 2 bases from V and 7 bases from J, with 15 bases between. CDR3 sequence: CASSYVISPLEQYF. The DNA of the CDR3 is TGTGCCAGCAGTTACGTTATATCCCCCCTGGAGCAGTACTTC.

CDR3 nucleotide sequence: TGTGCCACCAGCAGGAGGGACAGGGGTTCGGTCGAGCAGTACTTC. Its translation: CATSRRDRGSVEQYF. The chain couples TRBV15 to TRBJ2-7, with 10 nucleotides matching TRBD1. There are 15 residues in the CDR3. The germline CDR1 and CDR2 sequences are LNHNV and YYDKDF (reference sequence). J was trimmed by 6 bases and V by 3 bases; bases with no gene match: 8. Combining the CDR3 with reference TRBV15 and TRBJ2-7 gives the whole variable domain DAMVIQNPRYQVTQFGKPVTLSCSQTLNHNVMYWYQQKSSQAPKLLFHYYDKDFNNEADTPDNFQSRRPNTSFCFLDIRSPGLGDTAMYLCATSRRDRGSVEQYFGPGTRLTVT.

The rearrangement joins TRBV6-5 to TRBJ1-2; possible D gene TRBD1, 6 bases. Trimming stripped 5 bases from V and 3 bases from J, with 10 bases between. Germline assignment: CDR1 MNHEY and CDR2 SVGAGI. The CDR3 spans 13 residues. CDR3 region: CASSLGQYYGYTF. DNA of the CDR3: TGTGCCAGCAGTCTTGGACAGTACTATGGCTACACCTTC.

In DNA form, the CDR3 reads TGTGCCAGCAGTGAAGCGCGGGGGCAAGGGCCTTACGAGCAGTACTTC. Translation: CASSEARGQGPYEQYF. The rearrangement links TRBV6-1 to TRBJ2-7, with a tentative D call TRBD2 (7 bases). This CDR3 contains 16 residues. V gave up 0 bases and J gave up 4 bases, with 16 bases separating them. Germline V gene sequence: CDR1 MNHNS, CDR2 SASEGT.

The CDR3 sequence is CASSLGPGAGTAFF. The CDR3 bases are TGCGCCAGCAGCTTGGGTCCGGGGGCAGGGACAGCTTTCTTT. The gene calls are TRBV5-1 and TRBJ1-1, with D perhaps matching TRBD1 (6 bases). There are 14 residues in the CDR3. The germline V gene encodes CDR1 SGHRS and CDR2 YFSETQ. The ends were cut back, 0 bases at V and 10 bases at J, with 16 bases in the middle.

This chain joins TRBV9 and TRBJ2-1; TRBD2 aligns across 8 bases. Germline-derived CDR1 and CDR2 are SGDLS and YYNGEE. Unmatched junction bases numbered 12, after V lost 0 bases and J lost 10 bases. The CDR3 covers 16 residues. CDR3 loop: CASSVEFGGAPREQFF. CDR3 coding DNA: TGTGCCAGCAGCGTAGAGTTCGGGGGGGCACCGCGGGAGCAGTTCTTC.

The V gene is TRBV18, the J gene TRBJ2-7, with TRBD1 matching 7 bases. This CDR3 spans 15 amino acids. V lost 2 bases, J lost 2 bases, and 6 bases stayed unmatched. Looked up from germline, CDR1 is KGHSH and CDR2 is LQKENI. The CDR3 here is CASSPVTGITYEQYF. The CDR3 DNA sequence: TGTGCCAGCTCACCAGTGACAGGGATTACCTACGAGCAGTACTTC.

The V and J genes are TRBV6-6 and TRBJ1-5; TRBD1 matches 11 bases. With V trimmed by 7 bases and J by 7 bases, 12 bases remained unmatched. Germline CDR1 is MNHNY and CDR2 is SVGAGI (reference sequence). There are 16 residues in the CDR3. The CDR3 reads CASNGQGARGGQPQHF. The CDR3 coding sequence is TGTGCCAGCAACGGACAGGGGGCGCGAGGCGGGCAGCCCCAGCATTTT.

For this clone: Other DNA variants within this sample encode the same CDR3. This rearrangement joins TRBV25-1 to TRBJ1-6; tentatively, D is TRBD1 (5 bases). The V end lost 7 bases, the J end lost 6 bases, and 7 bases lay between the germline ends. This CDR3 comprises 12 residues. Germline values: CDR1 MGHDK, CDR2 SYGVNS. CDR3: CASTGGNSPLHF. CDR3 coding DNA: TGTGCCAGCACTGGGGGTAATTCACCCCTCCACTTT.

The chain combines TRBV3-1 (or the pseudogene TRBV3-2) with TRBJ2-1; 8 bases line up with TRBD1. V trimming: 6 bases; J trimming: 10 bases; junction bases outside the gene matches: 8. CDR1 LGHDT and CDR2 YNNKEL come from the germline V gene (reference sequence). The CDR3 totals 13 residues. CDR3 sequence (DNA): TGTGCCAGCAGTCGCCAGGGGGCTGGGGAGCAGTTCTTC. Amino acid sequence: CASSRQGAGEQFF.

The gene calls are TRBV7-2 and TRBJ1-5; D possibly corresponds to TRBD1 (6 bases). Trimming pared 4 bases from V and 1 base from J, leaving 8 bases between. From germline, CDR1 is SGHTA and CDR2 FQGNSA. The CDR3 is 14 residues long. The CDR3, as DNA: TGTGCCAGCAGCTCCAGGGGCAGCAATCAGCCCCAGCATTTT. The encoded protein is CASSSRGSNQPQHF.

The CDR3, as DNA: TGTGCCAGCAGTCCACCCCGGACAGGTTATTACCTCACCCTCCACTTT. The encoded protein is CASSPPRTGYYLTLHF. The chain couples TRBV6-6 to TRBJ1-6; 7 bases fit TRBD1. Germline V gene data show CDR1 as MNHNY and CDR2 as SVGAGI (reference sequence). Unmatched junction bases numbered 18, after V lost 5 bases and J lost 14 bases. This CDR3 is built from 16 residues.

The DNA of the CDR3 is TGCGCCAGCAGCCAAGTCGGGACAGTTAATGAAAAACTGTTTTTT. As protein: CASSQVGTVNEKLFF. V is TRBV4-1 and J is TRBJ1-4, with 7 positions matching TRBD1. The CDR3 contains 15 residues. The germline CDR1 and CDR2 sequences are MGHRA and YSYEKL. After removal of 1 base from V and 4 bases from J, the junction contained 3 bases not matched to a gene.

The genes are TRBV11-2 and TRBJ1-2, with D uncertain. This CDR3 contains 13 residues. The germline V and J ends were trimmed by 0 bases and 6 bases, with 8 bases remaining between them. Per the germline V gene, CDR1 is SGHAT and CDR2 is FQNNGV. The DNA for the CDR3 is TGTGCCAGCAGCTTAGACAGAGGGAATGGCTACACCTTC. It codes for CASSLDRGNGYTF.

The chain joins TRBV7-2 to TRBJ2-3, with TRBD2 matching over 10 bases. The CDR3 is made up of 16 amino acids. Germline CDR1 is SGHTA and CDR2 is FQGNSA. With V trimmed by 5 bases and J by 1 base, 6 bases remained unmatched. Here the CDR3 reads CASSRPLAGGTDTQYF. For the CDR3, the DNA is TGTGCCAGCAGCAGACCCCTAGCGGGGGGCACAGATACGCAGTATTTT.

This chain connects TRBV5-1 to TRBJ1-4; 10 bases fit TRBD1. Germline-derived CDR1 and CDR2 are SGHRS and YFSETQ. V was clipped by 1 base and J by 0 bases; unmatched bases: 3. This CDR3 spans 17 amino acids. CDR3 DNA sequence: TGCGCCAGCAGCTTGCGACAGGGGGCTGCAACTAATGAAAAACTGTTTTTT. Protein product: CASSLRQGAATNEKLFF.

The V call is TRBV12-3 or TRBV12-4, the J call TRBJ1-2; D not resolved. Trimming took 3 bases from V and 4 from J, leaving 6 bases between them. The CDR3 spans 12 residues. In DNA form, the CDR3 reads TGTGCCAGCAGTTTTGGCAGCTATGGCTACACCTTC. Translation: CASSFGSYGYTF.

A few counts support this clone. The CDR3: CASSHGQGKTGELFF. CDR3 bases: TGTGCCAGCAGCCACGGACAGGGAAAGACCGGGGAGCTGTTTTTT. V is TRBV6-6 and J is TRBJ2-2, with 8 bases fitting TRBD1. This CDR3 has 15 residues. The V gene's germline CDR1 is MNHNY and CDR2 SVGAGI (reference sequence). J lost 5 bases, V lost 6 bases, and 8 bases had no gene match.

CDR3 in DNA: TGTGCCTGGGACCCGGGACCTACCAAGACTGGTGAGCAGTTCTTC. Protein product: CAWDPGPTKTGEQFF. The chain recombines TRBV30 with TRBJ2-1; tentatively, D is TRBD1 or TRBD2 (5 bases each). Looked up from germline, CDR1 is GTSNPN and CDR2 is SVGIG (reference sequence). The CDR3 length is 15 residues. V gave up 5 bases and J gave up 9 bases, with 23 bases separating them.

The chain carries TRBV7-2 and TRBJ1-3; D ambiguous. The germline CDR1 and CDR2 sequences are SGHTA and FQGNSA. The ends were cut back, 0 bases at V and 11 bases at J, with 11 bases in the middle. The length of the CDR3 is 13 residues. This chain's CDR3 is CASSLAQSEAIYF. CDR3 nucleotide sequence: TGTGCCAGCAGCTTAGCGCAAAGTGAGGCCATATATTTT.

CDR3 amino acids: CASSRGGRGYTDTQYF. The CDR3 DNA is TGTGCCAGCAGCAGGGGAGGGAGGGGTTACACAGATACGCAGTATTTT. The V gene is TRBV3-1 (or the pseudogene TRBV3-2), the J gene TRBJ2-3; 7 nucleotides line up with TRBD2. CDR1 and CDR2 (germline): LGHDT, YNNKEL (reference sequence). This CDR3 is 16 amino acids long. V lost 5 bases to trimming and J lost 2 bases; unmatched junction nucleotides: 10.

The chain uses TRBV25-1 and TRBJ1-1; D is uncertain. This CDR3 region has 15 residues. The V gene's germline CDR1 is MGHDK and CDR2 SYGVNS. V lost 4 bases, J lost 0 bases, and 12 bases lay in between. CDR3 amino acids: CASSAQITLNTEAFF. CDR3 bases: TGTGCCAGCAGTGCACAGATCACCCTGAACACTGAAGCTTTCTTT.